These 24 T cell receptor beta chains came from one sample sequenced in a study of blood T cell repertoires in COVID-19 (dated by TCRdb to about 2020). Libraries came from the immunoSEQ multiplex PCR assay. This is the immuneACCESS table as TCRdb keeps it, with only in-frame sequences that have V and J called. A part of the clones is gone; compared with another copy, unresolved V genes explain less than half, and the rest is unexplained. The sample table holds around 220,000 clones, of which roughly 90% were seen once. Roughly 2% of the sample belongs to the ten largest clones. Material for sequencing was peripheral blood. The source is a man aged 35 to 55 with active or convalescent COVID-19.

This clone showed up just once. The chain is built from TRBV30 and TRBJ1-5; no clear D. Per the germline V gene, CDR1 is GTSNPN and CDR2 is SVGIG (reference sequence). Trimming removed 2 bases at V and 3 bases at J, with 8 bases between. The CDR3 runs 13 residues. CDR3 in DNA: TGTGCCTGGAGTAGAGGGATCAATCAGCCCCAGCATTTT. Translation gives CAWSRGINQPQHF.

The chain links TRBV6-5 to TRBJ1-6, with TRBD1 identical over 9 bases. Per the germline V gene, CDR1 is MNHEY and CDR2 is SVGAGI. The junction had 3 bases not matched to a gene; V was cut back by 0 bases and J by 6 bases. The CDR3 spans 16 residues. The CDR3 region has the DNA TGTGCCAGCAGTTACTCCAACAGGGGGCCTAATTCACCCCTCCACTTT. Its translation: CASSYSNRGPNSPLHF.

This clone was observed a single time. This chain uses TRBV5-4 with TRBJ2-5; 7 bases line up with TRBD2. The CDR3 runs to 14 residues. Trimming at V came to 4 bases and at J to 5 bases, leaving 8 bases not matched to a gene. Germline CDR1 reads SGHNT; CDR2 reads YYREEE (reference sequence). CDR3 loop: CASSRTNGGETQYF. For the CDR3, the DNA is TGTGCCAGCAGCCGGACGAACGGGGGGGAGACCCAGTACTTC.

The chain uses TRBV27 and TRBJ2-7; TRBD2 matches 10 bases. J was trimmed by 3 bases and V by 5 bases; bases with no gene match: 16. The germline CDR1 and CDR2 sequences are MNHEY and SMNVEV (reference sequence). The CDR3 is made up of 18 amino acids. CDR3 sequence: CASSPVSALLAGVYEQYF. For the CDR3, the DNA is TGTGCCAGCAGTCCGGTCTCGGCCTTGCTAGCGGGAGTCTACGAGCAGTACTTC.

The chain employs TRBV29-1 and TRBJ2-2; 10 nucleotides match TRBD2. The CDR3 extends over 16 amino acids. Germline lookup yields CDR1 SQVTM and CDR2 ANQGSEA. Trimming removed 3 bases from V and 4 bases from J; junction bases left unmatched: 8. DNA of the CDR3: TGCAGCGTTGACAAGGGGGCTAGCGGGAGCACCGGGGAGCTGTTTTTT. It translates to CSVDKGASGSTGELFF.

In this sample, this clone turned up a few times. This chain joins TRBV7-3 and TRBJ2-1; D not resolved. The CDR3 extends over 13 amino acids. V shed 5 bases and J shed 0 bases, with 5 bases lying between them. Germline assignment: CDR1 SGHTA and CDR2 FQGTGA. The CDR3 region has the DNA TGTGCCAGCAGCCCGAGCTCCTACAATGAGCAGTTCTTC. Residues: CASSPSSYNEQFF.

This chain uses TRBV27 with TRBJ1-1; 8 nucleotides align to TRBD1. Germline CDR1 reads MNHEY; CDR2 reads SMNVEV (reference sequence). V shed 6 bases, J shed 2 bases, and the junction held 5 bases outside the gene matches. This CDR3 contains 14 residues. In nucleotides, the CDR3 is TGTGCCAGCAGGGGGACAGGTGGCAACACTGAAGCTTTCTTT. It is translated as CASRGTGGNTEAFF.

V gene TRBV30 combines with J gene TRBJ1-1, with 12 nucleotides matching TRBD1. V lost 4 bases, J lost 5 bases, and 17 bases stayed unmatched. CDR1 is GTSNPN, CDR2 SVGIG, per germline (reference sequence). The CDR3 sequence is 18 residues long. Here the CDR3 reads CAWTDNPGQGAPGTEAFF. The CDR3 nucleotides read TGTGCCTGGACCGACAATCCGGGACAGGGGGCGCCGGGAACTGAAGCTTTCTTT. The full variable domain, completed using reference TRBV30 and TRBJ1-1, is SQTIHQWPATLVQPVGSPLSLECTVEGTSNPNLYWYRQAAGRGLQLLFYSVGIGQISSEVPQNLSASRPQDRQFILSSKKLLLSDSGFYLCAWTDNPGQGAPGTEAFFGQGTRLTVV.

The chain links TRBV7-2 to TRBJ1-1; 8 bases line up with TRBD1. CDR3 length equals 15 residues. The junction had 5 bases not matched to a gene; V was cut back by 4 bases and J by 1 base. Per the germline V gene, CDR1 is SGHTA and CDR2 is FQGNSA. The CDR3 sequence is CASSSSGTGNTEAFF. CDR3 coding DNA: TGTGCCAGCAGCTCGTCCGGGACAGGGAACACTGAAGCTTTCTTT.

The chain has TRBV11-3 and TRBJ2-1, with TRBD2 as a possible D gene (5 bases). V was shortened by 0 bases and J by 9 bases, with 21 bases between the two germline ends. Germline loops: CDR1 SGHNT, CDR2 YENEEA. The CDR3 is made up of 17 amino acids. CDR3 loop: CASSLDFAAEMTGEQFF. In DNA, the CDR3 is TGTGCCAGCAGCTTAGATTTCGCAGCGGAAATGACGGGTGAGCAGTTCTTC.

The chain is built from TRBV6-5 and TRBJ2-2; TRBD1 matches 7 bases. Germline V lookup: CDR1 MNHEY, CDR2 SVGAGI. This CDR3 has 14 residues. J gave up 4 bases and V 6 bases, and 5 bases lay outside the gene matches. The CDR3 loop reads CASSLTGSTGELFF. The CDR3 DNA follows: TGTGCCAGCAGCCTGACAGGGAGCACCGGGGAGCTGTTTTTT.

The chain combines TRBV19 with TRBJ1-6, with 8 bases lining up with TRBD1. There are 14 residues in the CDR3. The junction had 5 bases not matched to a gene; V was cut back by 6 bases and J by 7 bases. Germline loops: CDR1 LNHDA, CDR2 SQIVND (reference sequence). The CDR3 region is CASSYTGGNSPLHF. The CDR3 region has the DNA TGTGCCAGTAGCTACACAGGGGGGAATTCACCCCTCCACTTT.

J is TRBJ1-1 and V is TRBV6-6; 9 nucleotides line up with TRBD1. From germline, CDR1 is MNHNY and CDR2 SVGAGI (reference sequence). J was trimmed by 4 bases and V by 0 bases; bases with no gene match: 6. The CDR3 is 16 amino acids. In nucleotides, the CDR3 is TGTGCCAGCAGTTACTCGGGACAGGGCAAGGGCACTGAAGCTTTCTTT. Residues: CASSYSGQGKGTEAFF.

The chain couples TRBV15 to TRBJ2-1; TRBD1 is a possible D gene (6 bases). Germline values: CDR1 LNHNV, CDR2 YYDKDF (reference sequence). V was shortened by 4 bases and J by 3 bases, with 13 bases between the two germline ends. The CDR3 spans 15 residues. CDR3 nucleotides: TGTGCCACCAGCACAGATCAGGGGAACTACAATGAGCAGTTCTTC. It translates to CATSTDQGNYNEQFF.

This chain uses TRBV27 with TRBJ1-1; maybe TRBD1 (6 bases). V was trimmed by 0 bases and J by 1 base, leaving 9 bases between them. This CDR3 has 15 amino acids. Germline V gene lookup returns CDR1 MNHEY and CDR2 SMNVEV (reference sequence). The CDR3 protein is CASSLSRGGNTEAFF. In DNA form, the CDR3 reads TGTGCCAGCAGTTTATCGAGAGGGGGGAACACTGAAGCTTTCTTT.

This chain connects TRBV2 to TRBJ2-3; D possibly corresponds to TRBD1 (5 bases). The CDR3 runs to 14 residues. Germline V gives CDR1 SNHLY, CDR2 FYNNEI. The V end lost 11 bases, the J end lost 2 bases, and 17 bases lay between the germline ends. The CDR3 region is CAGRKTANTDTQYF. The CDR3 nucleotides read TGTGCCGGCCGAAAGACAGCCAACACAGATACGCAGTATTTT. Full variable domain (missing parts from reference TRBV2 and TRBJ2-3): EPEVTQTPSHQVTQMGQEVILRCVPISNHLYFYWYRQILGQKVEFLVSFYNNEISEKSEIFDDQFSVERPDGSNFTLKIRSTKLEDSAMYFCAGRKTANTDTQYFGPGTRLTVL.

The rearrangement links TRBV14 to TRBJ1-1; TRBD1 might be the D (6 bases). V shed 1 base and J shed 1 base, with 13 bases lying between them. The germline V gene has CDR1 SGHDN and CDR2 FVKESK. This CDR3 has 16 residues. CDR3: CASSQAYGRGNTEAFF. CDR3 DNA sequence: TGTGCCAGCAGCCAAGCTTACGGCAGGGGGAACACTGAAGCTTTCTTT.

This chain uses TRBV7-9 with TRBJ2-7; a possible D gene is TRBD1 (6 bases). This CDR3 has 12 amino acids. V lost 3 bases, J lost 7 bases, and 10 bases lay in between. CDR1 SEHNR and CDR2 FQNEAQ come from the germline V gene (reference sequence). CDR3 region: CASSFSGEEQYF. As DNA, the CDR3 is TGTGCCAGCAGCTTTTCAGGGGAAGAGCAGTACTTC.

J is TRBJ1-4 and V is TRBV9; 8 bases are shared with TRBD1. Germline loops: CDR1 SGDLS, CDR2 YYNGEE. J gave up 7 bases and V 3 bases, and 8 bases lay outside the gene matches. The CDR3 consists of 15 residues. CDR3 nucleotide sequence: TGTGCCAGCAGCGGACACAGGGGGTTGGGTGAAAAACTGTTTTTT. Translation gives CASSGHRGLGEKLFF.

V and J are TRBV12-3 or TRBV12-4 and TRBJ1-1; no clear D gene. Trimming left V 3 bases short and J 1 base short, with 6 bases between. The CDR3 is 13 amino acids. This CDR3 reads CASSFEKNTEAFF. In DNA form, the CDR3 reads TGTGCCAGCAGTTTTGAGAAGAACACTGAAGCTTTCTTT.

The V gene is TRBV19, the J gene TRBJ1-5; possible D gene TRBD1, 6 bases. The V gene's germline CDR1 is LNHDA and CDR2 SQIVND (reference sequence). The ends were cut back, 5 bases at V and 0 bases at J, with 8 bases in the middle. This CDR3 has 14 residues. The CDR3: CASSGQYSNQPQHF. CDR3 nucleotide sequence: TGTGCCAGTAGTGGACAGTATAGCAATCAGCCCCAGCATTTT.

CDR3 residues: CASSYGRKDNSPLHF. For the CDR3, the DNA is TGTGCCAGCAGTTACGGCAGGAAAGATAATTCACCCCTCCACTTT. The J gene is TRBJ1-6, the V gene TRBV6-5; D ambiguous. The CDR3 consists of 15 residues. Germline V gives CDR1 MNHEY, CDR2 SVGAGI. Trimming took off 2 bases at V and 5 bases at J, with 10 bases between the two ends.

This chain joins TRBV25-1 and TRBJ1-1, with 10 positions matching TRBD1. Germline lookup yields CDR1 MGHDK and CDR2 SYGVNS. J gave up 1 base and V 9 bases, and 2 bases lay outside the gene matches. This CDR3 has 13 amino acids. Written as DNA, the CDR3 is TGTGCCAGTAGGGACAGGGGGAACACTGAAGCTTTCTTT. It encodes CASRDRGNTEAFF.

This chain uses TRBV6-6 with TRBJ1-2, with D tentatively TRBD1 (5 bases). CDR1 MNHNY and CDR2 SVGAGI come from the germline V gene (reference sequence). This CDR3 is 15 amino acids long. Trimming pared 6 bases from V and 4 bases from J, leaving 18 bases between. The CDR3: CASSHDGGFPYGYTF. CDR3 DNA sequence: TGTGCCAGCAGCCACGACGGGGGATTCCCCTATGGCTACACCTTC.